The 23 T cell receptor beta chains reported below all come from one sample, sequenced in a study of blood T cells in healthy people across ages. A second PCR, run for about 7 to 11 cycles, used a sample-barcoded 5' primer plus a J-beta primer mix. TCRdb ran MiXCR on the 5' RACE reads and lists one entry per CDR3 protein. This sample has 850,000 to 1,000,000 distinct CDR3 sequences, with just over 50% found just once. The sample taken for sequencing was blood. Receptor source: a woman in her sixties in good health.

The chain has TRBV27 and TRBJ1-6; D gene uncertain. Trimming shortened V by 5 bases and J by 9 bases, and 11 bases separated the two germline ends. There are 13 residues in the CDR3. Germline V lookup: CDR1 MNHEY, CDR2 SMNVEV (reference sequence). CDR3 in amino acids: CASSLDLGSPLHF. CDR3 sequence (DNA): TGTGCCAGCAGTCTCGATTTGGGTTCACCCCTCCACTTT.

The chain carries TRBV5-1 and TRBJ2-2; the D is unclear. This CDR3 is built from 14 residues. Trimming took off 5 bases at V and 1 base at J, with 9 bases between the two ends. The germline V gene has CDR1 SGHRS and CDR2 YFSETQ. CDR3 protein: CASRRAGNTGELFF. In DNA form, the CDR3 reads TGCGCCAGCAGAAGGGCAGGGAACACCGGGGAGCTGTTTTTT.

The V and J genes are TRBV28 and TRBJ1-2; D possibly corresponds to TRBD1 (6 bases). The CDR3 covers 15 residues. V lost 5 bases and J 2 bases, leaving 15 bases between the germline ends. CDR1 and CDR2 (germline): MDHEN, SYDVKM. Written as DNA, the CDR3 is TGTGCCAGCAGTCCGGGGGGGCAGCGAAACTATGGCTACACCTTC. It yields the protein CASSPGGQRNYGYTF.

This clonotype showed up just a few times. The V call is TRBV20-1, the J call TRBJ2-7; 8 bases are a match to TRBD2. CDR1 and CDR2 from the germline V gene are DFQATT and SNEGSKA (reference sequence). This CDR3 contains 14 residues. V shed 7 bases and J 2 bases; nucleotides not matched to a gene: 10. The CDR3: CSGESGSGTYEQYF. The CDR3 nucleotides read TGCAGTGGGGAAAGCGGGAGCGGAACCTACGAGCAGTACTTC.

Ten or more counts support this clonotype. This rearrangement joins TRBV5-5 to TRBJ2-6, with D perhaps matching TRBD1 (6 bases). The CDR3 is 15 amino acids. V was trimmed by 5 bases and J by 4 bases, leaving 13 bases between them. Germline CDR1 SGHKS, CDR2 YYEKEE (reference sequence). The CDR3 nucleotides are TGTGCCAGCAGGCACGGGACACCCGGGGCCAACGTCCTGACTTTC. This translates into CASRHGTPGANVLTF.

The rearrangement joins TRBV29-1 to TRBJ1-1; tentatively, D is TRBD1 (6 bases). Trimming left V 5 bases short and J 8 bases short, with 21 bases between. The V gene's germline CDR1 is SQVTM and CDR2 ANQGSEA. The CDR3 extends over 14 amino acids. The CDR3 reads CSVRTRGDVREAFF. The CDR3 DNA follows: TGCAGCGTTAGAACCAGGGGAGATGTACGGGAAGCTTTCTTT.

V and J are TRBV12-3 or TRBV12-4 and TRBJ2-3; possibly TRBD2 for D (5 bases). This CDR3 comprises 13 residues. Trimming removed 5 bases at V and 6 bases at J, with 12 bases between. This CDR3 is CASSRLNMDTQYF. For the CDR3, the DNA is TGTGCCAGCAGTCGACTAAATATGGATACGCAGTATTTT.

The chain joins TRBV7-2 to TRBJ2-5; D is undetermined. The CDR3 is made up of 14 amino acids. The germline gives CDR1 SGHTA, CDR2 FQGNSA. Trimming shortened V by 2 bases and J by 7 bases, and 14 bases separated the two germline ends. The CDR3, as DNA: TGTGCCAGCAGCTTAAGGAGTGGGGTGTGGACCCAGTACTTC. Translating it yields CASSLRSGVWTQYF.

This sequence joins TRBV10-3 and TRBJ1-4; TRBD1 matches 8 bases. The V gene end was trimmed by 3 bases and the J gene end by 8 bases; junction bases not matched to a gene: 8. Germline loops: CDR1 ENHRY, CDR2 SYGVKD. The CDR3 has 15 amino acids. CDR3 in amino acids: CAISESGTGYEKLFF. The CDR3 nucleotides are TGTGCCATCAGTGAATCCGGGACAGGTTACGAAAAACTGTTTTTT.

Only a few counts were recorded for this clonotype. The rearrangement links TRBV3-1 to TRBJ1-4; TRBD1 matches at 9 bases. Germline values: CDR1 LGHDT, CDR2 YNNKEL (reference sequence). The CDR3 extends over 13 amino acids. V trimming: 4 bases; J trimming: 10 bases; junction bases outside the gene matches: 4. The CDR3 sequence is CASSRDRVGKLFF. CDR3 in DNA: TGTGCCAGCAGCCGGGACAGGGTAGGAAAACTGTTTTTT.

This clonotype was seen more than once but under ten times. DNA for the CDR3: TGCAGTGCTGAGGGGGGAGCAGCCAAAAACATTCAGTACTTC. Translated, it gives CSAEGGAAKNIQYF. The genes are TRBV20-1 and TRBJ2-4; tentatively, D is TRBD1 or TRBD2 (6 bases each). The CDR3 totals 14 residues. Germline CDR1 DFQATT, CDR2 SNEGSKA (reference sequence). The V and J ends lost 5 bases and 0 bases respectively, with 11 bases between them.

This clonotype appeared many times. CDR3 in amino acids: CSVSREAETQYF. In DNA, the CDR3 is TGCAGCGTTTCCAGGGAAGCAGAGACCCAGTACTTC. The rearrangement links TRBV29-1 to TRBJ2-5, with TRBD1 as a possible D gene (5 bases). Germline V CDR1 and CDR2: SQVTM, ANQGSEA. The V gene lost 5 bases and the J gene lost 4 bases, with 11 bases spanning the gap. The CDR3 is 12 residues long.

This clonotype was counted between two and nine times. J is TRBJ2-1 and V is TRBV29-1; TRBD2 matches 9 bases. V gave up 4 bases and J gave up 5 bases; unmatched junction bases: 9. Germline V gene lookup returns CDR1 SQVTM and CDR2 ANQGSEA. The CDR3 has 15 residues. In nucleotides, the CDR3 is TGCAGCGTTGGGCCTGGCGGGAGGGCCGACAATGAGCAGTTCTTC. Translation: CSVGPGGRADNEQFF.

V is TRBV28 and J is TRBJ2-5; no clear D. The DNA matches TRBJ2-7 better at its end, which makes the J call doubtful. In germline, CDR1 is MDHEN, CDR2 SYDVKM. The CDR3 covers 14 residues. The CDR3 coding sequence is TGTGCCAGCAGTTCGCCGGGCCAGACTGGCGAGCAGTACTTC. Its translation is CASSSPGQTGEQYF.

This chain joins TRBV4-2 and TRBJ2-1; 9 bases fit TRBD2. V lost 2 bases to trimming and J lost 3 bases; unmatched junction nucleotides: 2. Germline lookup yields CDR1 LGHNA and CDR2 YNFKEQ. The length of the CDR3 is 15 residues. The chain's CDR3 is CASSQLAGHYNEQFF. DNA for the CDR3: TGTGCCAGCAGCCAACTAGCGGGACACTACAATGAGCAGTTCTTC.

The chain uses TRBV16 and TRBJ2-1; D unresolved. The CDR3 is 14 residues long. Germline V CDR1 and CDR2: KGHSY, FQNENV. V lost 0 bases and J 5 bases, leaving 8 bases between the germline ends. CDR3 in DNA: TGTGCCAGCAGCCAATCGATAACAGACAATGAGCAGTTCTTC. Translation: CASSQSITDNEQFF.

This clonotype appeared a single time. The junction and the germline gene differ at one end; a read error may be behind it. This chain joins TRBV27 and TRBJ2-4; 7 bases are a match to TRBD2. The DNA end is more similar to TRBJ2-7, so the J call may be wrong. Germline-derived CDR1 and CDR2 are MNHEY and SMNVEV (reference sequence). The CDR3 is 14 amino acids. CDR3 sequence: CANSLYPWGGEQYF. The DNA for the CDR3 is TGTGCCAACAGTTTATACCCTTGGGGGGGCGAGCAGTACTTC.

The chain couples TRBV12-3 or TRBV12-4 to TRBJ2-7, with TRBD2 matching over 11 bases. The CDR3 consists of 16 residues. The ends lost 6 bases at V and 4 bases at J; junction bases unmatched: 11. CDR3 region: CASSSHGTSGPYEQYF. As DNA, the CDR3 is TGTGCCAGCAGCTCCCACGGGACTAGCGGACCTTACGAGCAGTACTTC.

This clonotype was seen a handful of times. The DNA for the CDR3 is TGTGCCAGCAGTTACGACAGTGCAAACTCCTACGAGCAGTACTTC. Translation: CASSYDSANSYEQYF. This rearrangement joins TRBV6-5 to TRBJ2-7; D is perhaps TRBD1 (5 bases). The germline V and J ends were trimmed by 2 bases and 0 bases, with 11 bases remaining between them. Germline CDR1 is MNHEY and CDR2 is SVGAGI. This CDR3 has 15 amino acids.

The chain couples TRBV25-1 to TRBJ2-3; TRBD2 matches at 14 bases. Trimming took 1 base from V and 3 from J; bases not matched to a gene: 6. The germline CDR1 and CDR2 sequences are MGHDK and SYGVNS. This CDR3 comprises 18 residues. Here the CDR3 DNA reads TGTGCCAGCAGTGAATCCCTGGGGACTAGCGGGAGTACAGATACGCAGTATTTT. It yields the protein CASSESLGTSGSTDTQYF. The full variable domain, its missing parts supplied by reference TRBV25-1 and TRBJ2-3, is EADIYQTPRYLVIGTGKKITLECSQTMGHDKMYWYQQDPGMELHLIHYSYGVNSTEKGDLSSESTVSRIRTEHFPLTLESARPSHTSQYLCASSESLGTSGSTDTQYFGPGTRLTVL.

The sample holds a few counts of this clonotype. The chain uses TRBV28 and TRBJ2-6, with 7 positions matching TRBD2. The CDR3 totals 16 residues. V shed 5 bases and J 0 bases; nucleotides not matched to a gene: 4. The germline gives CDR1 MDHEN, CDR2 SYDVKM. CDR3 protein: CASSKAGSSGANVLTF. The CDR3 bases are TGTGCCAGCAGTAAAGCGGGAAGCTCTGGGGCCAACGTCCTGACTTTC.

This clonotype showed up many times. This chain uses TRBV5-1 with TRBJ2-7, with TRBD1 matching 11 bases. Germline-derived CDR1 and CDR2 are SGHRS and YFSETQ. Trimming at V came to 1 base and at J to 3 bases, leaving 3 bases not matched to a gene. The CDR3 is 15 amino acids. The CDR3 loop reads CASSLRGTGGYEQYF. The CDR3 DNA follows: TGCGCCAGCAGCTTGCGGGGGACAGGGGGCTACGAGCAGTACTTC.

In its sample, this clonotype was seen a few times. V usage is TRBV10-3 and J usage is TRBJ2-5, with D maybe TRBD2 (5 bases). The germline gives CDR1 ENHRY, CDR2 SYGVKD. V was clipped by 3 bases and J by 5 bases, with 13 bases between them. The CDR3 has 14 residues. CDR3: CAISDLAHQETQYF. In nucleotides, the CDR3 is TGTGCCATCAGTGATCTAGCTCATCAGGAGACCCAGTACTTC.